The sequence of this TCR beta chain was determined in a study of shared clonotypes between healthy human individuals. Each unsorted sample relied on roughly 84 million PBMCs as its source of genomic DNA. With 5 bases clipped from V and 5 bases from J, the junction kept 15 bases outside the gene matches. The CDR3 has 16 amino acids. Germline-derived CDR1 and CDR2 are SGHTA and FQGNSA. Data came from immunoSEQ multiplex PCR; TCRdb stores just in-frame clones and leaves some out. The top ten hold over 10% of the sample, which has about 490,000 clones, about 82% seen once. This clone was picked up one time.

The source of this sequence is a woman aged 40 to 50 in good health. Some clones in this sample may be carry-over from other donors' samples. The sequencing input was PBMCs. The chain links TRBV7-2 to TRBJ2-7; 7 bases line up with TRBD2. CDR3 bases: TGTGCCAGCAGCAATCTTCGGGGACTAACCTCGGACGAGCAGTACTTC. It is translated as CASSNLRGLTSDEQYF.